The source of this TCR beta chain is a study of blood T cell repertoires in COVID-19. Study context: Acute and convalescent COVID-19 samples came from the United States, Italy and Spain. Sources were T cells, B-cell-depleted T cells, or PBMCs; the material itself was cDNA or gDNA.

Authors' data handling: Reference gene primer amplification gave estimated nucleated cell counts. Profiled with immunoSEQ multiplex PCR; TCRdb holds only in-frame clones, not every one. The DNA gave D and trimming, while V, J and clone size come from that table. The data hold 150,000 or so clones, with roughly 78% observed a single time. The CDR3 consists of 16 residues. Germline CDR1 reads MDHEN; CDR2 reads SYDVKM. The ends lost 6 bases at V and 3 bases at J; junction bases unmatched: 11. This TCR was sampled from a human donor with acute or convalescent COVID-19. The donor label of this sample is uncertain. Sequencing was performed on peripheral blood. This chain joins TRBV28 and TRBJ2-4; 7 nucleotides agree with TRBD2. In DNA form, the CDR3 reads TGTGCCAGCAGCCTCCAGCGGGGTTGGGACAAAAACATTCAGTACTTC. It codes for CASSLQRGWDKNIQYF.